This T cell receptor beta chain was documented in a study of cytomegalovirus exposure and HLA in healthy donors. There were likely unrecorded immune exposures, though donors were nominally healthy when sampled. As for this clone: Its antigen is still unknown.

The study ran its PCR with 60 Vbeta and 13 Jbeta primers. Only in-frame clones appear in the TCRdb table, and some are missing; sequencing was by immunoSEQ multiplex PCR. This table has 150,000 to 200,000 clones, 79% appearing once. CDR1 is MNHNS, CDR2 SASEGT, per germline. CDR3 length: 13 residues. Trimming left V 8 bases short and J 6 bases short, with 13 bases between. Study conclusions and caveats: It is likely that the observed cluster of highly shared sequence variants was a sequencing artifact. The availability of immune exposure information extended only to CMV serostatus. Per published accounts, TCR beta sequences correctly predicted the HLA-A and HLA-B alleles of most subjects.

The chain is built from TRBV6-1 and TRBJ2-2; TRBD2 is a possible D gene (6 bases). The receptor comes from a woman in her fifties or sixties in good health and CMV-seronegative. Sequenced material: PBMCs. As DNA, the CDR3 is TGTGCCAGCGGGAGGTATGTTCCCGGGGAGCTGTTTTTT. This sequence encodes CASGRYVPGELFF.